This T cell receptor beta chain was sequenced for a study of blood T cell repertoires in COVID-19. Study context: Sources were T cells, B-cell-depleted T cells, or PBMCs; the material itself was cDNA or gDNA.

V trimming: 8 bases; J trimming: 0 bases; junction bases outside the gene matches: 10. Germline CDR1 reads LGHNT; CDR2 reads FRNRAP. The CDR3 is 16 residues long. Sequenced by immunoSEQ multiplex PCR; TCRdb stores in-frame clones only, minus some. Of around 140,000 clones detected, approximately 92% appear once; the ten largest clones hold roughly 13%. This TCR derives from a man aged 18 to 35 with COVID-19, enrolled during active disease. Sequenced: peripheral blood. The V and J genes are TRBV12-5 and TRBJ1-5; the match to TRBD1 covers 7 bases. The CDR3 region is CASLSDRDYSNQPQHF. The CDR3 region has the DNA TGTGCTAGTCTTAGTGACAGGGATTATAGCAATCAGCCCCAGCATTTT.